Listed below are T cell receptor beta chains from one sample, sequenced in a study of blood T cell repertoires in COVID-19. Sequencing was performed with immunoSEQ multiplex PCR; in TCRdb, only in-frame clones are kept and a portion is missing. This table has under 250,000 clones, over 80% appearing once. Specimen: peripheral blood. These receptors were taken from a man aged 35-49 years with acute or convalescent COVID-19. CDR3s include the opening cysteine and the closing phenylalanine or tryptophan. A D gene is named only where the DNA matches it firmly. Clone size, where shown, is once, few, many, or a class for clones that have expanded.

d_call j_call clone_size v_call cdr3_nt cdr3_aa
- TRBJ1-1 - TRBV29-1 TGCAGCGTCCTACAGGGAATTGGCACTGAAGCTTTCTTT CSVLQGIGTEAFF
TRBD1 TRBJ2-1 - TRBV6-6 TGTGCCAGCAGCCGACAGGGGGCGAGGGTGGGGTTCTACAATGAGCAGTTCTTC CASSRQGARVGFYNEQFF
- TRBJ2-1 - TRBV2 TGTGCCAGCTCAAAGGAGGCCGGGGGCAATGAGCAGTTCTTC CASSKEAGGNEQFF
TRBD1 TRBJ1-6 - TRBV12-3/TRBV12-4 TGTGCCAGCGGCACAGGGGTAAATTCACCCCTCCACTTT CASGTGVNSPLHF
TRBD1 TRBJ1-1 few TRBV18 TGTGCCAGCTCACTCAATGTTGGGACAGTAGACACTGAAGCTTTCTTT CASSLNVGTVDTEAFF
TRBD1 TRBJ2-7 - TRBV5-1 TGCGCCAGCCGGACAGGGGACTCCTACGAGCAGTACTTC CASRTGDSYEQYF
- TRBJ1-1 - TRBV2 TGTGCCAGCAGTTCCGTGGGGGGGTCGAACACTGAAGCTTTCTTT CASSSVGGSNTEAFF
- TRBJ2-1 - TRBV7-6 TGTGCCAGCAGCTTAGGTCAGGCCGCCTACAATGAGCAGTTCTTC CASSLGQAAYNEQFF
- TRBJ2-7 - TRBV7-2 TGTGCCAGCAGCCTTCCAGAAAGTTTCTCCTACGAGCAGTACTTC CASSLPESFSYEQYF
- TRBJ1-6 - TRBV7-9 TGTGCCAGCAGCCCCTCAGGCGAGTCACCCCTCCACTTT CASSPSGESPLHF
TRBD1 TRBJ1-2 once TRBV5-1 TGCGCCAGCAGCTGGGACAGTTTCTATGGCTACACCTTC CASSWDSFYGYTF
- TRBJ1-1 - TRBV6-5 TGTGCCACCACGTTAGTCACTGAAGCTTTCTTT CATTLVTEAFF
TRBD2 TRBJ2-7 - TRBV5-1 TGCGCCAGCAGCTTGGAACTAGCGGACTACGAGCAGTACTTC CASSLELADYEQYF
TRBD1 TRBJ1-2 - TRBV24-1 TGTGCCACCAGTGATGGCGGGACAGACTATGGCTACACCTTC CATSDGGTDYGYTF
- TRBJ1-1 - TRBV19 TGTGCCAGTAGTAGCGGGACTGGCAGAGGTGAAGCTTTCTTT CASSSGTGRGEAFF
- TRBJ2-3 - TRBV14 TGTGCCAGCAGCCAAGTCCCGGATACGCAGTATTTT CASSQVPDTQYF
- TRBJ2-4 - TRBV6-5 TGTGCCAGCAGTCCCCCGGGACTAAACATTCAGTACTTC CASSPPGLNIQYF
- TRBJ2-1 - TRBV5-4 TGTGCCAGCAGCTTGTATCACGGGATGAGCTCCTACAATGAGCAGTTCTTC CASSLYHGMSSYNEQFF
- TRBJ2-5 - TRBV5-4 TGTGCCAGCAGCCCTCAACGCGGAGGTGAGACCCAGTACTTC CASSPQRGGETQYF
- TRBJ2-7 - TRBV9 TGTGCCAGCAGAAGAGGGGGGGCAGGTCACGAGCAGTACTTC CASRRGGAGHEQYF
- TRBJ1-1 - TRBV6-4 TGTGCCAGCAGTGCAACCCCTCAGGGTGAAGCTTTCTTT CASSATPQGEAFF
- TRBJ1-1 - TRBV30 TGTGCCTGGAACAGGAAAATGAACACTGAAGCTTTCTTT CAWNRKMNTEAFF
TRBD1 TRBJ2-2 - TRBV15 TGTGCCACCAGCAGAATTTTCGGACAGGGTGACACCGGGGAGCTGTTTTTT CATSRIFGQGDTGELFF
- TRBJ1-1 - TRBV19 TGTGCCAGTAGTAAAGCAGGCAGAAACACTGAAGCTTTCTTT CASSKAGRNTEAFF
- TRBJ2-1 - TRBV4-1 TGCGCCAGCAGCCATGATACTACCAACGAATACAATGAGCAGTTCTTC CASSHDTTNEYNEQFF